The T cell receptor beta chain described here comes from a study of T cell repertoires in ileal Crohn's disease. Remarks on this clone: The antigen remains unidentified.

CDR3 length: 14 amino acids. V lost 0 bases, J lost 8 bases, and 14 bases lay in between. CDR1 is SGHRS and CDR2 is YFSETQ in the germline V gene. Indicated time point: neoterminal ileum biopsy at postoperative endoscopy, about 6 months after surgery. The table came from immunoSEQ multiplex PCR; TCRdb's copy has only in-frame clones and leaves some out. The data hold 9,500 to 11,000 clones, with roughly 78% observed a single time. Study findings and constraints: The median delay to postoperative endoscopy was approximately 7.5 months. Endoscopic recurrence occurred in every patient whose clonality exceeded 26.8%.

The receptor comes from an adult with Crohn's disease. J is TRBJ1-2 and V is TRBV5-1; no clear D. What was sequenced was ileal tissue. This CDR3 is CASSLDGSFRGYTF. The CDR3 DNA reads TGCGCCAGCAGCTTGGACGGGTCCTTTAGAGGCTACACCTTC.